The next 20 T cell receptor beta chains were all read from a single sample in a study of T cells in localized non-small cell lung cancer. Method: immunoSEQ multiplex PCR; TCRdb's copy keeps in-frame clones and lacks some. The sample has tens of thousands of clones, approximately 90% seen once. Specimen: peripheral blood, collected before any cancer treatment. All receptors derive from a female donor aged 60 or older with stage I lung adenocarcinoma.

This clone has just a few counts. The genes are TRBV15 and TRBJ1-1, with D possibly TRBD1 on 5 matching bases. Looked up from germline, CDR1 is LNHNV and CDR2 is YYDKDF (reference sequence). There are 14 residues in the CDR3. V was cut by 6 bases and J by 1 base, with 12 bases left in between. As DNA, the CDR3 is TGTGCCACCAGTGACCCAGGGCAGAACACTGAAGCTTTCTTT. Its translation: CATSDPGQNTEAFF. The full variable domain, completed using reference TRBV15 and TRBJ1-1, is DAMVIQNPRYQVTQFGKPVTLSCSQTLNHNVMYWYQQKSSQAPKLLFHYYDKDFNNEADTPDNFQSRRPNTSFCFLDIRSPGLGDTAMYLCATSDPGQNTEAFFGQGTRLTVV.

V is TRBV18 and J is TRBJ2-5; D possibly corresponds to TRBD2 (6 bases). Germline V gene sequence: CDR1 KGHSH, CDR2 LQKENI. Trimming took off 6 bases at V and 2 bases at J, with 10 bases between the two ends. The CDR3 sequence is 13 residues long. The CDR3 DNA sequence: TGTGCCAGCTCCGCAGGGACTCAAGAGACCCAGTACTTC. It specifies CASSAGTQETQYF.

J is TRBJ2-3 and V is TRBV6-1; maybe TRBD1 (5 bases). This CDR3 spans 16 amino acids. The germline V gene has CDR1 MNHNS and CDR2 SASEGT. Trimming cost V 0 bases and J 4 bases, with 14 bases left between them. The CDR3 spells CASSEAPGSGADTQYF. The DNA of the CDR3 is TGTGCCAGCAGTGAAGCCCCAGGGTCAGGTGCAGATACGCAGTATTTT.

V usage is TRBV30 and J usage is TRBJ2-5; D unclear. Germline V lookup: CDR1 GTSNPN, CDR2 SVGIG (reference sequence). V was clipped by 7 bases and J by 5 bases, with 17 bases between them. This CDR3 spans 13 amino acids. The CDR3 bases are TGTGCCTCCGGAGTTCGGGTTTGGGAGACCCAGTACTTC. Translated, it gives CASGVRVWETQYF.

The chain employs TRBV18 and TRBJ2-1, with 7 bases fitting TRBD2. CDR1 is KGHSH and CDR2 is LQKENI in the germline V gene. The junction had 1 base not matched to a gene; V was cut back by 0 bases and J by 5 bases. The CDR3 loop spans 14 amino acids. The CDR3 is CASSPPRGNNEQFF. CDR3 DNA sequence: TGTGCCAGCTCACCACCGCGGGGGAACAATGAGCAGTTCTTC.

The gene calls are TRBV14 and TRBJ2-1; D is possibly TRBD2 (6 bases). The CDR3 is made up of 15 amino acids. Germline lookup yields CDR1 SGHDN and CDR2 FVKESK. The germline V and J ends were trimmed by 0 bases and 3 bases, with 9 bases remaining between them. CDR3 sequence: CASSQDFGGYNEQFF. In DNA form, the CDR3 reads TGTGCCAGCAGCCAAGATTTCGGGGGCTACAATGAGCAGTTCTTC.

The chain combines TRBV7-2 with TRBJ2-3; no reliable D call. The V and J ends lost 6 bases and 0 bases respectively, with 16 bases between them. CDR1 SGHTA and CDR2 FQGNSA come from the germline V gene. The CDR3 extends over 16 amino acids. CDR3 loop: CASSYTRDTSTDTQYF. The CDR3 DNA sequence: TGTGCCAGCAGTTACACGCGAGATACTAGCACAGATACGCAGTATTTT.

The gene calls are TRBV19 and TRBJ2-5, with 8 bases identical to TRBD1. This CDR3 is built from 14 residues. Looked up from germline, CDR1 is LNHDA and CDR2 is SQIVND (reference sequence). Losses at the gene ends were 5 bases for V and 3 bases for J; bases not matched to a gene: 5. The CDR3 reads CASSDPGGEETQYF. Here the CDR3 DNA reads TGTGCCAGTAGTGACCCAGGGGGCGAAGAGACCCAGTACTTC.

The chain combines TRBV4-1 with TRBJ2-3, with D maybe TRBD2 (7 bases). Between the trimmed V and J ends, which lost 4 bases and 7 bases, there was a span of 24 bases. CDR3 size: 17 residues. Germline V lookup: CDR1 MGHRA, CDR2 YSYEKL. The CDR3 spells CASSLLFQGGVGNTQYF. The CDR3 DNA reads as TGCGCCAGCAGCCTCCTATTTCAAGGGGGGGTCGGAAATACGCAGTATTTT.

The chain recombines TRBV5-3 with TRBJ2-3, with a tentative D call TRBD2 (5 bases). TRBV5-3 is sorted into the ORF group, with uncertain function. V was pared by 1 base and J by 0 bases, with 18 bases between. The CDR3 spans 18 residues. The CDR3 reads CARSLRPPAATSTDTQYF. In DNA form, the CDR3 reads TGTGCCAGAAGCTTGCGGCCCCCAGCGGCTACTAGCACAGATACGCAGTATTTT.

This clone appeared once. In nucleotides, the CDR3 is TGTGCCAGCAGCTTAAGAGGGGGGGTTTTGGAAAAACTGTTTTTT. This gives the protein CASSLRGGVLEKLFF. The chain has TRBV7-2 and TRBJ1-4; D perhaps matches TRBD1 (6 bases). Germline CDR1 and CDR2: SGHTA and FQGNSA. The V end lost 2 bases, the J end lost 8 bases, and 15 bases lay between the germline ends. The CDR3 is made up of 15 amino acids.

The chain couples TRBV6-1 to TRBJ2-3; D not certain. Trimming left V 4 bases short and J 2 bases short, with 10 bases between. The CDR3 length is 14 residues. Germline V lookup: CDR1 MNHNS, CDR2 SASEGT. The CDR3 nucleotides are TGTGCCAGCAGTGTAACCGGGTCCACAGATACGCAGTATTTT. This codes for CASSVTGSTDTQYF.

The rearrangement links TRBV5-8 to TRBJ2-5; a possible D gene is TRBD2 (7 bases). This CDR3 has 18 residues. Germline loops: CDR1 SGHTS, CDR2 YDEGEE. Trimming removed 3 bases from V and 2 bases from J, with 23 bases in between. The CDR3 sequence is CASSSAWGGPYIQETQYF. CDR3 sequence (DNA): TGTGCCAGCAGCTCGGCCTGGGGGGGGCCCTACATTCAAGAGACCCAGTACTTC.

The chain recombines TRBV15 with TRBJ1-1; no reliable D call. The germline V gene encodes CDR1 LNHNV and CDR2 YYDKDF (reference sequence). The CDR3 runs 16 residues. Trimming removed 0 bases from V and 3 bases from J, with 14 bases in between. The CDR3 coding sequence is TGTGCCACCAGCAGAGATGTTAATTTTGGGGACACTGAAGCTTTCTTT. Translating gives CATSRDVNFGDTEAFF.

The CDR3 spells CASSTAGGPETQYF. The DNA of the CDR3 is TGCGCCAGCAGTACCGCGGGGGGTCCGGAGACCCAGTACTTC. The chain uses TRBV10-1 and TRBJ2-5; 8 bases are shared with TRBD2. The CDR3 extends over 14 amino acids. The junction had 7 bases not matched to a gene; V was cut back by 5 bases and J by 5 bases. Per the germline V gene, CDR1 is WNHNN and CDR2 is SYGVQD (reference sequence).

This clone is a singleton in its sample. The J gene is TRBJ1-4, the V gene TRBV6-6; TRBD1 matches at 9 bases. This CDR3 region has 16 residues. V lost 8 bases to trimming and J lost 8 bases; unmatched junction nucleotides: 15. Germline lookup yields CDR1 MNHNY and CDR2 SVGAGI (reference sequence). In DNA form, the CDR3 reads TGTGCCAGCCGCGGGACAGGGAGGAGGTTGGGGGAAAAACTGTTTTTT. Encoded protein: CASRGTGRRLGEKLFF.

The chain combines TRBV9 with TRBJ1-6; 7 bases line up with TRBD1. V shed 1 base and J 9 bases; nucleotides not matched to a gene: 7. The CDR3 is 15 residues long. In germline, CDR1 is SGDLS, CDR2 YYNGEE. CDR3 coding DNA: TGTGCCAGCAGCGTACAGGGGGAAAAGGGTTCACCCCTCCACTTT. Protein product: CASSVQGEKGSPLHF.

The CDR3 DNA sequence: TGCGCCAGCAGCCCGACAGGGGGGTGGGAGCAGTACGTC. Its translation is CASSPTGGWEQYV. V and J are TRBV5-1 and TRBJ2-7; the match to TRBD1 covers 9 bases. CDR1 is SGHRS, CDR2 YFSETQ, per germline. Losses at the gene ends were 4 bases for V and 7 bases for J; bases not matched to a gene: 6. The CDR3 is 13 residues long.

The chain uses TRBV6-6 and TRBJ1-1; a possible D gene is TRBD1 (5 bases). Trimming removed 7 bases from V and 4 bases from J, with 10 bases in between. Looked up from germline, CDR1 is MNHNY and CDR2 is SVGAGI (reference sequence). This CDR3 is 12 amino acids long. The CDR3 bases are TGTGCCAGCAAGGGGATCGGCACTGAAGCTTTCTTT. Protein product: CASKGIGTEAFF.

The V call is TRBV5-6, the J call TRBJ2-5; D is undetermined. CDR1 is SGHDT, CDR2 YYEEEE, per germline. This CDR3 contains 11 residues. Trimming shortened V by 4 bases and J by 14 bases, and 15 bases separated the two germline ends. CDR3 nucleotide sequence: TGTGCCAGCAGCCGCCTAGACCACGAATACTTC. Residues: CASSRLDHEYF.